Here is one T cell receptor beta chain with its context. The data were taken from a study of blood T cell repertoires in COVID-19. Looking at the study overall: PBMCs, B-cell-depleted T cells, or T cells provided the cDNA or gDNA that made up the material.

Per the germline V gene, CDR1 is MNHEY and CDR2 is SVGEGT. V was trimmed by 0 bases and J by 8 bases, leaving 12 bases between them. The CDR3 length is 14 residues. How the authors handled the data: Researchers report that nucleated cell counts were estimated from reference gene primer amplification. Sequenced by immunoSEQ multiplex PCR; TCRdb stores in-frame clones only, minus some. That table gives V, J and clone size, and the DNA gave D and trimming. The repertoire holds about 180,000 clones, with less than 90% as singletons. Seattle participants joined during active infection and were tracked over time.

Input material: peripheral blood. The TCR was taken from a woman aged 70-85 years with COVID-19, enrolled during active disease. The gene calls are TRBV6-2 or TRBV6-3 and TRBJ2-3; D is ambiguous. The CDR3 DNA follows: TGTGCCAGCAGTTACTCATCCGCCCCTATTACGCAGTATTTT. Its translation is CASSYSSAPITQYF.